The rows below give T cell receptor beta chains drawn from one sample of a study of naive and memory T cell subsets. TCRdb reprocessed the UMI-ligation and nested PCR reads with MiXCR, giving one entry per CDR3 protein. The data hold approximately 150,000 distinct CDR3 sequences, with 20% to 25% observed a single time. The specimen was naive CD4+ T cells from blood. Source of these receptors: a human donor in good health. CDR3s include the opening cysteine and the closing phenylalanine or tryptophan. The order of the fields is clone size, V gene, CDR3 length, D gene, J gene, CDR3 DNA, CDR3 protein. D genes are given only for firm matches. Some rows mark clone size as missing; the rest say once, few, many or name a class of expanded clone.

>many|TRBV5-5|16|-|TRBJ1-3
TGTGCCAGCAGCTTTACCGGACGGCTCTCTGGAAACACCATATATTTT
CASSFTGRLSGNTIYF
>once|TRBV4-3|15|-|TRBJ1-3
TGCGCCAGCAGCCAAGGTTTACTATCTGGAAACACCATATATTTT
CASSQGLLSGNTIYF
>few|TRBV24-1|14|-|TRBJ2-1
TGTGCCACCAGCTACGGTAAGGGCTACAATGAGCAGTTCTTC
CATSYGKGYNEQFF
>once|TRBV19|15|-|TRBJ1-2
TGTGCCAGTAGTATAGGGCCCAGTTCTAACTATGGCTACACCTTC
CASSIGPSSNYGYTF
>few|TRBV27|15|-|TRBJ1-5
TGTGCCAGCAGTCTGGACAGTCTAAGCAATCAGCCCCAGCATTTT
CASSLDSLSNQPQHF
>few|TRBV20-1|14|TRBD2|TRBJ2-1
TGCAGTGCTAAAGCGGGAGGATTCTACAATGAGCAGTTCTTC
CSAKAGGFYNEQFF
>-|TRBV20-1|15|-|TRBJ2-5
TGCAGTGCTGAACGACAGACGGCCGCGAAAGAGACCCAGTACTTC
CSAERQTAAKETQYF
>many|TRBV9|13|-|TRBJ2-1
TGTGCCAGCAGCGTATCTCGGTTCAATGAGCAGTTCTTC
CASSVSRFNEQFF
>-|TRBV6-6|16|TRBD1|TRBJ1-4
TGTGCCAGCAGTCTGACAGGGAAGAGATTTTATGAAAAACTGTTTTTT
CASSLTGKRFYEKLFF
>-|TRBV5-1|16|TRBD1|TRBJ2-5
TGCGCCAGCAGCTTGACGGGGGCAGGGGGCAAGGAGACCCAGTACTTC
CASSLTGAGGKETQYF
>few|TRBV28|12|-|TRBJ2-1
TGTGCCAGCAGTTCCCCGCCGGGGGAGCAGTTCTTC
CASSSPPGEQFF
>-|TRBV29-1|16|TRBD2|TRBJ2-7
TGCAGCGTTGAGGGGGGGATAGGACAAGGGGCCTACGAGCAGTACTTC
CSVEGGIGQGAYEQYF
>-|TRBV11-2|17|TRBD2|TRBJ2-7
TGTGCCAGCAGCTTACCGACTAGAGGACTAGCGTCCTACGAGCAGTACTTC
CASSLPTRGLASYEQYF
>-|TRBV5-1|14|TRBD2|TRBJ2-1
TGCGCCAGCAGCTTGGAAGCGGGAGCGGGTGAGCAGTTCTTC
CASSLEAGAGEQFF
>many|TRBV30|15|TRBD2|TRBJ2-2
TGTGCCTGGAGTGTAGCGGGAGCTGGCACCGGGGAGCTGTTTTTT
CAWSVAGAGTGELFF
>few|TRBV4-3|15|TRBD2|TRBJ2-7
TGCGCCAGCAGCCTGGTCGGGACTAGAGCCTACGAGCAGTACTTC
CASSLVGTRAYEQYF
>many|TRBV6-5|17|TRBD2|TRBJ2-1
TGTGCCAGCAGTTACTCGGAGACTAGCAGAATCTACAATGAGCAGTTCTTC
CASSYSETSRIYNEQFF
>many|TRBV9|18|-|TRBJ2-5
TGTGCCAGCAGCGTAGGACGGGGGGGACAGCCCAACCAAGAGACCCAGTACTTC
CASSVGRGGQPNQETQYF
>many|TRBV29-1|15|-|TRBJ2-1
TGCAGCGTTGGCCTAGAGGGGAAGGTCTACAATGAGCAGTTCTTC
CSVGLEGKVYNEQFF
>-|TRBV11-2|18|-|TRBJ2-2
TGTGCCAGCAGCTTAGATATCCCTGGCAGGGGTCGTGACGGGGAGCTGTTTTTT
CASSLDIPGRGRDGELFF